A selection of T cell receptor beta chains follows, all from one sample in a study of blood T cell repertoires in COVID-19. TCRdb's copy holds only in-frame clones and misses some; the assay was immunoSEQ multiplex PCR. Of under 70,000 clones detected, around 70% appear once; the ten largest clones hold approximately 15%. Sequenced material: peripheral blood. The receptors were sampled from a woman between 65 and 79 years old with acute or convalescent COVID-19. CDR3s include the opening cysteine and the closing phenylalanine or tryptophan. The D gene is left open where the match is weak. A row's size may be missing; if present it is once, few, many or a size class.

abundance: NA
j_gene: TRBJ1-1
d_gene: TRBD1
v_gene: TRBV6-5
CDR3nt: TGTGCCAGCAGACACAGGGGGCGCGGGTTGCCTGAAGCTTTCTTT
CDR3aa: CASRHRGRGLPEAFF

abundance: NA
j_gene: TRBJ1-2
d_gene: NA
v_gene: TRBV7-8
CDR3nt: TGTGCCAGCAGCTTATTTGGGGCCTTAGGGGGCTACACCTTC
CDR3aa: CASSLFGALGGYTF

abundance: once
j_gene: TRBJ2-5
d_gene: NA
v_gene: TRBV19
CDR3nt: TGTGCCAGTGGGGTCAGGGGTGTCGGAGAGACCCAGTACTTC
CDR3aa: CASGVRGVGETQYF

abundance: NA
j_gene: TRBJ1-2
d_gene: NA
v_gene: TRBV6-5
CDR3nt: TGTGCCAGCAGTTACCGGGACGGGAGCTATGGCTACACCTTC
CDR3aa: CASSYRDGSYGYTF

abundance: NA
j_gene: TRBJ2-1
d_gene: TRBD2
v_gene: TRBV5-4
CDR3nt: TGTGCCAGCAGCTTGCAACTAGCGGGGGTTCATGAGCAGTTCTTC
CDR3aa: CASSLQLAGVHEQFF

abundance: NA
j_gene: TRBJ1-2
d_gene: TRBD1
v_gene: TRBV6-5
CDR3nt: TGTGCCACCTTGGGACAGGAGATGTCTAACTATGGCTACACCTTC
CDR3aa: CATLGQEMSNYGYTF

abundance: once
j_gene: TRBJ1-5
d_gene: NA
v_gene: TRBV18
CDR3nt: TGTGCCAGCTCACCATCTGTCCAGGGCAATCAGCCCCAGCATTTT
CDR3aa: CASSPSVQGNQPQHF

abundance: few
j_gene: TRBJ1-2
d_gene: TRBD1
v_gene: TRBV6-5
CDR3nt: TGTGCCAGCCAACAGGGGTTTGACTATGGCTACACCTTC
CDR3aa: CASQQGFDYGYTF

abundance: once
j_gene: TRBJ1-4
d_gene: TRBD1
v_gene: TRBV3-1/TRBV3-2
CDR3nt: TGTGCCAGCAGCCCGCGGACAGGGGTAGGAGAAAAACTGTTTTTT
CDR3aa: CASSPRTGVGEKLFF

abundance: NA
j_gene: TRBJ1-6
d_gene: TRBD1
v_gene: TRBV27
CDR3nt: TGTGCCAGCAGTCCCGGGACAGGGATTTCACCCCTCCACTTT
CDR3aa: CASSPGTGISPLHF

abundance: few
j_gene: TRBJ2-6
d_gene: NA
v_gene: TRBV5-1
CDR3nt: TGCGCCAGCAGCTTGGCCGCGTTCCCCTCTGGGGCCAACGTCCTGACTTTC
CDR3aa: CASSLAAFPSGANVLTF

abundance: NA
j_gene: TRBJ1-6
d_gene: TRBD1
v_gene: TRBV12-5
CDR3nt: TGTGCTAGTTCCAGGGACAGGCTCTCGGCTACGGCTAATTCACCCCTCCACTTT
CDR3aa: CASSRDRLSATANSPLHF

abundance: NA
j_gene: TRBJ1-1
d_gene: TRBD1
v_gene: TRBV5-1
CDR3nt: TGCGCCAGCAGCCGGGGACAGGGGAACACTGAAGCTTTCTTT
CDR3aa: CASSRGQGNTEAFF

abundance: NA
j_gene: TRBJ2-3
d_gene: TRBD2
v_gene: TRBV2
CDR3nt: TGTGCCAGCAGAGGGAGAAGCGGGGGGTCATATACGCAGTATTTT
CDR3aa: CASRGRSGGSYTQYF

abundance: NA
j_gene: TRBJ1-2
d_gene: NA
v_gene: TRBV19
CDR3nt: TGTGCCAGTACCAAACCCTCCAGGGACTATGGCTACACCTTC
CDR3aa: CASTKPSRDYGYTF

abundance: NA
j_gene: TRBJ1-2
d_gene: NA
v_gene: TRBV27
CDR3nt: TGTGCCAGCAGTTTGACACGAGGGAGGGGTAACTATGGCTACACCTTC
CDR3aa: CASSLTRGRGNYGYTF

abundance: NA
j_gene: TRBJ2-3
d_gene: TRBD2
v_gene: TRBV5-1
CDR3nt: TGCGCCAGCAGCTTGGAACCTAGCGGGGGAGGAGATACGCAGTATTTT
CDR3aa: CASSLEPSGGGDTQYF

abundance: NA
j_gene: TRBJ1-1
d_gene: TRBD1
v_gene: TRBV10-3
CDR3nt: TGTGCCTCGCGGACAGGGGCGAACACTGAAGCTTTCTTT
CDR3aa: CASRTGANTEAFF

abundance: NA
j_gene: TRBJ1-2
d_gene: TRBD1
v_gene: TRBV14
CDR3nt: TGTGCCAGCAGCCAAGGGTGGACAGGGCTTAACACTCTCTTC
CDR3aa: CASSQGWTGLNTLF

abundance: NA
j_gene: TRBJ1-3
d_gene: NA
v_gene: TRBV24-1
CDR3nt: TGTGCCACCAGTGATGGGCGGGCCTCTGGAAACACCATATATTTT
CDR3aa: CATSDGRASGNTIYF

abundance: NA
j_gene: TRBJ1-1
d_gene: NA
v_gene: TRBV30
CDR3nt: TGTGCCTGGACTGAGGGCCGGGGTACTGAAGCTTTCTTT
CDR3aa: CAWTEGRGTEAFF

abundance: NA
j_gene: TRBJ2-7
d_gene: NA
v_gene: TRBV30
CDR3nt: TGTGCCTGCTCGGGACACCGCTACGAGCAGTACTTC
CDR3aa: CACSGHRYEQYF

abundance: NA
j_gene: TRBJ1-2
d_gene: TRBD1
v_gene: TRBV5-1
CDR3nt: TGCGCCAGCAGCTTGACAGGGGATAACTATGGCTACACCTTC
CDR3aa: CASSLTGDNYGYTF

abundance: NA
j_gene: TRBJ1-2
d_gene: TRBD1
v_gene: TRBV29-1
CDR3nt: TGCAGCGTTGCTAGTGGGACAGCCTATGGCTACACCTTC
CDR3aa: CSVASGTAYGYTF

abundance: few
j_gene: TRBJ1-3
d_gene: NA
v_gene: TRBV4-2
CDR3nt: TGTGCCAGCAGCCAAGCTGGGACACCAGGCTCTGGAAACACCATATATTTT
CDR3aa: CASSQAGTPGSGNTIYF

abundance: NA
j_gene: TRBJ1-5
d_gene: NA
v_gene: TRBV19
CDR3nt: TGTGCCAGTACCCTAGGACAGAGCAACAATCAGCCCCAGCATTTT
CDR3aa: CASTLGQSNNQPQHF

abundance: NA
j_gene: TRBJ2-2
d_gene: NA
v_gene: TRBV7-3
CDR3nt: TGTGCCAGCACCACCCCGGGGGTGGACACCGGGGAGCTGTTTTTT
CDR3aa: CASTTPGVDTGELFF

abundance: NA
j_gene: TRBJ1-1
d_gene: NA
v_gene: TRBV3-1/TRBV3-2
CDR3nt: TGTGCCAGCAGCCAGAATAAGGGGGGGACTGAAGCTTTCTTT
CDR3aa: CASSQNKGGTEAFF

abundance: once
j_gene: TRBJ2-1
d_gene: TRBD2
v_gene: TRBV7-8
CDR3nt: TGTGCCACTGGATGGGCGGGGGGGCATGAGCAGTTCTTC
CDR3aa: CATGWAGGHEQFF

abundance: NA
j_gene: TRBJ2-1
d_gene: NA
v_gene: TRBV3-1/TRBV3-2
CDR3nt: TGTGCCAGCAGCCCAACCGGAGGGAACAAGTTCTTC
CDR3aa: CASSPTGGNKFF

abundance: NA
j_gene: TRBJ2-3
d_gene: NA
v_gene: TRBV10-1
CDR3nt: TGCGCCAGCAGTGGGCGGAGGTGGATCACAGATACGCAGTATTTT
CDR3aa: CASSGRRWITDTQYF

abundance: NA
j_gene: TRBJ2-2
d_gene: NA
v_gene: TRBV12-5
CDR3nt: TGTGCTAGTGGTTTGGGGCAGGGGAACACCGGGGAGCTGTTTTTT
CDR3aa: CASGLGQGNTGELFF

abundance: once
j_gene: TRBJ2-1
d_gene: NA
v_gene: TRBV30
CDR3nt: TGTGCCTGGAGTGCGACTGTCATCAATGAGCAGTTCTTC
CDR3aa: CAWSATVINEQFF

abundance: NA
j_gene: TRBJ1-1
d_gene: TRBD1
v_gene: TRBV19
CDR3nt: TGTGCCAGTAGTTCAGGGCGGGACAGGGGAATGAACACTGAAGCTTTCTTT
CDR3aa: CASSSGRDRGMNTEAFF

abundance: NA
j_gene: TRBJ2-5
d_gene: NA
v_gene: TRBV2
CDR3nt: TGTGCCAGCAGTGTTCATCATTCCGGTAAAGAGACCCAGTACTTC
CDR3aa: CASSVHHSGKETQYF

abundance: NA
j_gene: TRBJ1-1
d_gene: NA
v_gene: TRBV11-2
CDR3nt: TGTGCCAGCAGCTTCCCCATCAGAGGGACTTGGGAGAACACTGAAGCTTTCTTT
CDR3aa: CASSFPIRGTWENTEAFF

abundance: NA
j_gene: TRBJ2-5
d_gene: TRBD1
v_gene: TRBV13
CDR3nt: TGTGCCAGCAGCCTCGGGACAGGGTATACCAAAGAGACCCAGTACTTC
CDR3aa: CASSLGTGYTKETQYF

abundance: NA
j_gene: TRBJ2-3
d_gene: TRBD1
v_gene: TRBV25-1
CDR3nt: TGTGCCAGCAGCCGTAACAGGGGCCAAAACACAGATACGCAGTATTTT
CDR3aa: CASSRNRGQNTDTQYF

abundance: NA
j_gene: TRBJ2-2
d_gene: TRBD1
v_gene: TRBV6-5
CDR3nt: TGTGCCAGCAGGACAAGGGGGCTTATCACCGGGGAGCTGTTTTTT
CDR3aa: CASRTRGLITGELFF

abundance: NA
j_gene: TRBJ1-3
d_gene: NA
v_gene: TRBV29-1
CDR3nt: TGCAGCGTTGGAGGACTTAAGAGCTCTGGAAACACCATATATTTT
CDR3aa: CSVGGLKSSGNTIYF

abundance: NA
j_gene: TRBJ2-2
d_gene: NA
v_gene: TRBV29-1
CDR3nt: TGCAGCGTTGACGGAGGTGCCAAGGCAGGGGAGCTGTTTTTT
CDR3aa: CSVDGGAKAGELFF

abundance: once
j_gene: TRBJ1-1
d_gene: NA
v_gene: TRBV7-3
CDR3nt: TGTGCCAGCAGCCCATCCGGGGGTTCGAACACTGAAGCTTTCTTT
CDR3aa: CASSPSGGSNTEAFF

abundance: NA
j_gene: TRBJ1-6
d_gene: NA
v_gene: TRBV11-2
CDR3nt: TGTGCCACCCGATACCAGGCTAATTCACCCCTCCACTTT
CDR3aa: CATRYQANSPLHF

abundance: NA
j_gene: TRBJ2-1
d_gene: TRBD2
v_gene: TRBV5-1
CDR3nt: TGCGCCAGCAGCTCCAATAGCGGGAGCTCCTACAATGAGCAGTTCTTC
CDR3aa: CASSSNSGSSYNEQFF

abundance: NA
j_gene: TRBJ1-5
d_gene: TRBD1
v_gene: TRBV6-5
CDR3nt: TGTGCCAGCTTGAAGGACAGGGCGACCCAGCATTTT
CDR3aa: CASLKDRATQHF

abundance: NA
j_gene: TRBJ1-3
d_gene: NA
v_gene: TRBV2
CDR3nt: TGTGCCAGCAGTCTTGGCTCGGGAGGAAACACCATATATTTT
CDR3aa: CASSLGSGGNTIYF

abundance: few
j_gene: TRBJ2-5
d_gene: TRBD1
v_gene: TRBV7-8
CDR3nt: TGTGCCAGCAGCTCCACGGTGCCGGGACAGGGACGAGAGACCCAGTACTTC
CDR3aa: CASSSTVPGQGRETQYF

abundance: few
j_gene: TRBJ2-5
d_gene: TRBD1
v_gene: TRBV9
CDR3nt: TGTGCCAGCAGCGGACGGGACAGGTTGGGAGAGACCCAGTACTTC
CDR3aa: CASSGRDRLGETQYF

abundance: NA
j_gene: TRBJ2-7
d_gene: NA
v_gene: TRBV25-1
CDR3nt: TGTGCCAGCAGTTTTAGGGGCTGGGAGCAGTACTTC
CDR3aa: CASSFRGWEQYF

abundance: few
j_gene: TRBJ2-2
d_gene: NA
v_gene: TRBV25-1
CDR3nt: TGTGCCAGCAGTGAAGCCGGGACCGGGGAGCTGTTTTTT
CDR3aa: CASSEAGTGELFF

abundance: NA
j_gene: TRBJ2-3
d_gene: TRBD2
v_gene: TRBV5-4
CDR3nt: TGTGCCAGCAGCTTACAGACTATTAGCGGGGGCACAGATACGCAGTATTTT
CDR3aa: CASSLQTISGGTDTQYF

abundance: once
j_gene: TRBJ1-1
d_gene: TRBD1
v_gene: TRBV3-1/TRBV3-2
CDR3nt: TGTGCCAGCAGCTCCCCCAGGGGGCCGCGGGACACTGAAGCTTTCTTT
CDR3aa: CASSSPRGPRDTEAFF

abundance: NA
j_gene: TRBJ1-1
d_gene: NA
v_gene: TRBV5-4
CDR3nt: TGTGCCAGCAGCCCCGGGAGTGGGGGCACTGAAGCTTTCTTT
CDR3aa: CASSPGSGGTEAFF

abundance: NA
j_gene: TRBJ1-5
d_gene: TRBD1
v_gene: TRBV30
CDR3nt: TGTGCCTGGAACAAACAGGGGAATCAGCCCCAGCATTTT
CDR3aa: CAWNKQGNQPQHF

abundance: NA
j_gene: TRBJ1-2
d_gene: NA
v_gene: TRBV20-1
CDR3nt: TGCAGTGCTAACAATTACTATGGCTACACCTTC
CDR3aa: CSANNYYGYTF